The next 17 T cell receptor beta chains were all read from a single sample in a study of vaccination and CD4 T cells after COVID-19. Noted treatment: approximately nine-day PBMC culture with coronavirus spike peptide pools or control peptides (ViraFEST assay). The antigens for these receptors are not known. The Oncomine TCR Beta short-read assay was applied to DNA of cultured CD4+ T cells. MiXCR, run by TCRdb on the PCR reads, gives a single entry per CDR3 protein. The table includes approximately 25,000 distinct CDR3 sequences, about 60% detected once. Sequenced input: CD4+ T cells from blood, cultured in vitro. Receptors originate from a human donor who had recovered from COVID-19.

The CDR3: CSALDRNSNLKYF. The CDR3 coding sequence is TGCAGTGCCCTGGACAGGAACTCCAATCTGAAGTATTTT. V usage is TRBV20-1 and J usage is TRBJ2-3; 7 bases map to TRBD1. CDR3 length: 13 residues. V lost 6 bases to trimming and J lost 13 bases; unmatched junction nucleotides: 16. From germline, CDR1 is DFQATT and CDR2 SNEGSKA (reference sequence).

This sequence joins TRBV19 and TRBJ2-2; no reliable D call. The CDR3 totals 13 residues. The germline CDR1 and CDR2 sequences are LNHDA and SQIVND (reference sequence). The ends were cut back, 4 bases at V and 8 bases at J, with 11 bases in the middle. CDR3 residues: CASSTHQPGELFF. In nucleotides, the CDR3 is TGTGCCAGTAGTACCCACCAGCCGGGGGAGCTGTTTTTT.

This clonotype was counted a few times. This chain uses TRBV19 with TRBJ1-1; D unresolved. The germline V gene encodes CDR1 LNHDA and CDR2 SQIVND (reference sequence). CDR3 size: 13 residues. The V end lost 7 bases, the J end lost 2 bases, and 11 bases lay between the germline ends. The chain's CDR3 is CASTQATNTEAFF. Written as DNA, the CDR3 is TGTGCCAGTACCCAAGCCACAAACACTGAAGCTTTCTTT.

The chain links TRBV11-2 to TRBJ1-3, with 11 nucleotides matching TRBD1. CDR1 and CDR2 from the germline V gene are SGHAT and FQNNGV. V trimming: 6 bases; J trimming: 2 bases; junction bases outside the gene matches: 15. The CDR3 sequence is 19 residues long. In DNA form, the CDR3 reads TGTGCCAGCAGTCCTCGAGACTGGACAGGGGGCTTGGCTGGAAACACCATATATTTT. Amino acid sequence: CASSPRDWTGGLAGNTIYF.

J is TRBJ1-1 and V is TRBV7-2; 7 bases agree with TRBD1. CDR3 length equals 16 residues. V shed 8 bases and J 6 bases; nucleotides not matched to a gene: 18. Germline assignment: CDR1 SGHTA and CDR2 FQGNSA. CDR3 loop: CASSRQGPATGAEAFF. The CDR3 DNA sequence: TGTGCCAGCTCAAGACAGGGTCCAGCCACCGGGGCTGAAGCTTTCTTT.

The rearrangement uses TRBV11-2 and TRBJ2-7; no firm D call. V was cut by 0 bases and J by 9 bases, with 12 bases left in between. This CDR3 region has 13 residues. The V gene's germline CDR1 is SGHAT and CDR2 FQNNGV. CDR3 in amino acids: CASSLEVSRWQYF. The DNA for the CDR3 is TGTGCCAGCAGCTTAGAGGTCTCGAGGTGGCAGTACTTC.

The V and J genes are TRBV4-2 and TRBJ1-5; no clear D gene. The germline CDR1 and CDR2 sequences are LGHNA and YNFKEQ. The CDR3 is 14 residues long. The ends were cut back, 1 base at V and 0 bases at J, with 4 bases in the middle. The CDR3 is CASSQGDSNQPQHF. The CDR3 DNA follows: TGTGCCAGCAGCCAAGGGGATAGCAATCAGCCCCAGCATTTT.

In this sample, this clonotype turned up a few times. The chain employs TRBV6-5 and TRBJ1-6; D is undetermined. CDR3 size: 15 residues. Germline V gives CDR1 MNHEY, CDR2 SVGAGI. V was cut by 4 bases and J by 10 bases, with 17 bases left in between. CDR3 region: CASSSDGSQGSPLHF. CDR3 bases: TGTGCCAGCAGTTCGGACGGATCCCAAGGATCACCCCTCCACTTT.

The chain carries TRBV7-2 and TRBJ2-1; 10 bases match TRBD2. Per the germline V gene, CDR1 is SGHTA and CDR2 is FQGNSA. There are 14 residues in the CDR3. V lost 4 bases to trimming and J lost 10 bases; unmatched junction nucleotides: 7. CDR3 DNA sequence: TGTGCCAGCAGCTCAAGGACTAGCGGAGGCGAGCAGTTCTTC. It translates to CASSSRTSGGEQFF.

The gene calls are TRBV30 and TRBJ1-1; a weak D match, TRBD1 (5 bases). This CDR3 is 15 amino acids long. V shed 1 base and J shed 1 base, with 13 bases lying between them. Per germline, CDR1 GTSNPN and CDR2 SVGIG (reference sequence). CDR3 sequence (DNA): TGTGCCTGGAGTGAGGGGTGGACACCGAACACTGAAGCTTTCTTT. It specifies CAWSEGWTPNTEAFF.

This sequence joins TRBV6-5 and TRBJ1-2; D is unresolved. V gave up 0 bases and J gave up 4 bases, with 12 bases separating them. From germline, CDR1 is MNHEY and CDR2 SVGAGI. CDR3 length equals 15 residues. CDR3 amino acids: CASSYSSDGFYGYTF. Here the CDR3 DNA reads TGTGCCAGCAGTTACTCCTCGGACGGCTTCTATGGCTACACCTTC.

The rearrangement links TRBV20-1 to TRBJ1-1; D remains ambiguous. CDR1 is DFQATT and CDR2 is SNEGSKA in the germline V gene (reference sequence). The V end lost 5 bases, the J end lost 1 base, and 8 bases lay between the germline ends. The CDR3 runs to 12 residues. CDR3 sequence: CSALDKNTEAFF. The CDR3, as DNA: TGCAGTGCTCTTGACAAGAACACTGAAGCTTTCTTT.

The chain employs TRBV6-1 and TRBJ2-5, with 8 nucleotides matching TRBD1. The germline V gene encodes CDR1 MNHNS and CDR2 SASEGT. The CDR3 contains 14 residues. J was trimmed by 5 bases and V by 6 bases; bases with no gene match: 8. The CDR3 sequence: CASRTQGVAETQYF. The CDR3 nucleotides are TGTGCCAGCAGGACACAGGGGGTCGCGGAGACCCAGTACTTC.

The V and J genes are TRBV5-1 and TRBJ2-1; 8 bases agree with TRBD2. J lost 1 base, V lost 4 bases, and 7 bases had no gene match. The CDR3 is made up of 16 amino acids. The germline CDR1 and CDR2 sequences are SGHRS and YFSETQ. The CDR3 is CASSADSGSSYNEQFF. The CDR3 DNA is TGCGCCAGCAGCGCGGACAGCGGGAGTTCCTACAATGAGCAGTTCTTC.

The chain has TRBV5-8 and TRBJ2-7; 7 nucleotides align to TRBD2. Germline V CDR1 and CDR2: SGHTS, YDEGEE. This CDR3 region has 15 residues. With V trimmed by 0 bases and J by 2 bases, 5 bases remained unmatched. The CDR3 is CASSLGQAGAYEQYF. CDR3 nucleotides: TGTGCCAGCAGCTTGGGCCAGGCGGGAGCCTACGAGCAGTACTTC.

This CDR3 is CASTELKGNTEAFF. CDR3 DNA: TGTGCCAGCACTGAATTGAAGGGGAACACTGAAGCTTTCTTT. The J gene is TRBJ1-1, the V gene TRBV18; D is undetermined. The V end lost 8 bases, the J end lost 1 base, and 14 bases lay between the germline ends. The CDR3 is made up of 14 amino acids. The germline CDR1 and CDR2 sequences are KGHSH and LQKENI.

The chain is built from TRBV5-6 and TRBJ2-3; D is possibly TRBD2 (6 bases). V lost 0 bases, J lost 2 bases, and 19 bases lay in between. The CDR3 is made up of 18 amino acids. CDR1 and CDR2 (germline): SGHDT, YYEEEE. CDR3 DNA sequence: TGTGCCAGCAGCTTGGGGCTAGCGCGGGGACCTCACACAGATACGCAGTATTTT. Translation gives CASSLGLARGPHTDTQYF.